Included here is one T cell receptor beta chain sequence, with context. This clone was detected ten times or more. Its antigen is not yet known. One base away there is no much larger clone; base qualities are not given. Each donor gave one peripheral blood draw, averaging approximately 0.11 L, which was collected into heparinised tubes. Naive, central memory, regulatory and stem cell-like memory CD4+ T cells were sorted on a BD FACSAria II using a panel including CD45RO, CCR7, CD25, CD127, CD95 and CD27. All sorted populations exceeded 95% purity. PBMCs were isolated right away by Lymphoprep density gradient centrifugation and were stained directly, without culture. To minimize batch effects, samples were stained and sorted in pairs, one healthy donor with one patient per experiment. This specimen comes from a study of beta chain features in type 1 diabetes (dated by TCRdb to about 2018). Regarding the study in general: Mean age, gender distribution, total cell number and subset yield did not differ between patients and healthy donors. A total of about 100 million sorted cells were examined across all samples, and RNA yield correlated strongly with the number of cells per subset. The study compared TCRB repertoires of sorted circulating CD4+ T cell subsets between recently diagnosed type 1 diabetes patients and matched healthy donors. Whereas all 28 donors provided naive and central memory subsets, regulatory and stem cell-like memory subsets were isolated from just 8 patients and roughly 8 healthy donors. The investigation overall reported the following: HLA sub-analyses involved small numbers of individuals, so any influence of HLA type on TCRB rearrangement remained unresolved. A moderate but significant shortening of TCRB CDR3 length was observed in type 1 diabetes patients in all four CD4+ subsets. Because cDNA rather than genomic DNA was sequenced, highly expressing activated cells could have been over-represented, although no difference in activation and CD3 levels was found between groups. The naive, central memory and regulatory TCRB repertoires appeared to resemble one another more closely among patients than among healthy donors. Patients with type 1 diabetes made fewer insertions and deleted more nucleotides at VDJ recombination sites, implying thymic rearrangement abnormalities. Shorter templates might be favored by PCR, yet because patient and control samples were amplified and corrected together, any such skew would affect both groups equally.

V was cut back by 6 bases and J by 5 bases, leaving a gap of 7 bases between them. The CDR3 goes from the cysteine to the phenylalanine over 11 residues. The kept DNA is CDR3 alone, 33 bases in frame from the first base. Per the germline V gene, KGHSH is the CDR1 and LQKENI is the CDR2. The entire amount of isolated RNA was reverse transcribed using the High Capacity cDNA Reverse Transcription Kit, so the sequenced TCRB transcripts were expressed ones. Deep immunoSEQ sequencing was applied to naive, central memory and regulatory T cell samples, giving an average of around 3.4 million total reads per sample. Sorted cells were lysed in RLT buffer, and RNA was extracted using DNase-treated RNeasy Micro or Mini kits according to cell number. Each cell subset was processed separately to prevent cross-contamination, with patient and healthy donor samples processed together. The immunoSEQ multiplex PCR was used to amplify TCRB sequences from cDNA, generating 87-bp fragments that spanned the CDR3 region. Sequencing of the amplicons was performed on the Illumina HiSeq platform. The study's own analysis went as follows. Synthetic template baselines were used to correct PCR bias computationally, reads within Hamming distance 2 were collapsed together, and singletons that could not be merged were discarded. By aligning reads against IMGT, V, D and J genes, CDR3 length, and insertions or deletions at six rearrangement sites were assigned. Clonotype counts were normalized to sorted cell number within each subset before computing true diversity and Gini coefficients with the tcR R package. The overlap coefficient, calculated on TCRB nucleotide sequences, was used to measure repertoire sharing. The immuneACCESS repertoire file appears here via TCRdb, limited to in-frame rearrangements. These files lack a portion of the clones; in checked studies, under half of the deficit traces to unresolved V genes, and the cause of the others is not known. D and trimming come from the DNA, and the V and J calls and clone size come from that table. This sample has more than 120,000 clones in its table, and more than 10% of those were observed once. Approximately 1.3% of the sample is in the top ten clones.

Sequenced material: central memory CD4+ T cells from blood. This sequence originates from a man younger than 30 with type 1 diabetes. This chain is built from TRBV18 and TRBJ2-5; the D gene is perhaps TRBD2, from 6 matching bases. The CDR3 in this case is CASSRGETQYF. The sequenced DNA: TGTGCCAGCTCCCGGGGGGAGACCCAGTACTTC.